This is a list of T cell receptor beta chains from one sample in a study of shared clonotypes between healthy human individuals. TCRdb's table, derived via immunoSEQ multiplex PCR, lists solely in-frame clones and lacks some. This sample has about 690,000 clones, with less than 95% found just once. Source material: memory CD8+ T cells from PBMCs. Source of these receptors: a young man in good health. Some clones in this sample may be carry-over from other donors' samples. CDR3s include the opening cysteine and the closing phenylalanine or tryptophan. The D gene is left open where the match is weak. For some rows the clone size is stated as once, few or many, or as a class when expanded; others skip it.

j_gene: TRBJ2-7
v_gene: TRBV12-2
d_gene: .
abundance: .
CDR3aa: CASRATDASGLFYEQYF
CDR3nt: TGTGCAAGTCGCGCGACCGATGCTAGCGGATTATTCTACGAGCAGTACTTC

j_gene: TRBJ2-1
v_gene: TRBV10-3
d_gene: .
abundance: .
CDR3aa: CAISESGTYNEQFF
CDR3nt: TGTGCCATCAGTGAGTCGGGGACTTACAATGAGCAGTTCTTC

j_gene: TRBJ2-3
v_gene: TRBV2
d_gene: .
abundance: .
CDR3aa: CASSEAEDSPSEDTQYF
CDR3nt: TGTGCCAGCAGTGAAGCTGAGGACAGCCCCAGCGAGGATACGCAGTATTTT

j_gene: TRBJ1-1
v_gene: TRBV10-2
d_gene: .
abundance: .
CDR3aa: CASSDWWNTEAFF
CDR3nt: TGCGCCAGCAGTGATTGGTGGAACACTGAAGCTTTCTTT

j_gene: TRBJ1-3
v_gene: TRBV6-1
d_gene: .
abundance: few
CDR3aa: CASSEREDGGNTIYF
CDR3nt: TGTGCCAGCAGTGAAAGGGAGGACGGTGGAAACACCATATATTTT

j_gene: TRBJ1-1
v_gene: TRBV19
d_gene: .
abundance: .
CDR3aa: CASSITRQGRLRTEAFF
CDR3nt: TGTGCCAGTAGTATAACCCGGCAGGGCCGGTTGAGGACTGAAGCTTTCTTT

j_gene: TRBJ2-5
v_gene: TRBV7-3
d_gene: TRBD2
abundance: .
CDR3aa: CASSLTFGLAETQYF
CDR3nt: TGTGCCAGCAGCCTTACTTTTGGACTAGCGGAGACCCAGTACTTC

j_gene: TRBJ2-1
v_gene: TRBV7-9
d_gene: TRBD2
abundance: once
CDR3aa: CASSYGTIRDEQFF
CDR3nt: TGTGCCAGCAGCTACGGGACTATCCGTGATGAGCAGTTCTTC

j_gene: TRBJ2-7
v_gene: TRBV6-1
d_gene: .
abundance: .
CDR3aa: CASSRPPTAYEQYF
CDR3nt: TGTGCCAGCAGCCGCCCCCCGACTGCCTACGAGCAGTACTTC

j_gene: TRBJ1-1
v_gene: TRBV7-9
d_gene: .
abundance: few
CDR3aa: CASSHRSGNTEAFF
CDR3nt: TGTGCCAGCAGCCATAGGAGCGGGAACACTGAAGCTTTCTTT

j_gene: TRBJ1-1
v_gene: TRBV10-1
d_gene: TRBD1
abundance: few
CDR3aa: CASSAGQRTEAFF
CDR3nt: TGCGCCAGCAGTGCGGGACAGCGCACTGAAGCTTTCTTT

j_gene: TRBJ2-5
v_gene: TRBV5-1
d_gene: TRBD2
abundance: .
CDR3aa: CASSFWGGPGTSGRETQYF
CDR3nt: TGCGCCAGCAGCTTCTGGGGTGGGCCCGGGACTAGCGGCCGTGAGACCCAGTACTTC

j_gene: TRBJ1-2
v_gene: TRBV11-2
d_gene: .
abundance: .
CDR3aa: CASSLGPLSAYGYTF
CDR3nt: TGTGCCAGCAGCTTAGGTCCGTTGTCCGCCTATGGCTACACCTTC

j_gene: TRBJ2-2
v_gene: TRBV11-2
d_gene: .
abundance: .
CDR3aa: CASTLTGRGGELFF
CDR3nt: TGTGCCAGCACCCTGACAGGGAGGGGCGGGGAGCTGTTTTTT

j_gene: TRBJ2-6
v_gene: TRBV7-9
d_gene: TRBD2
abundance: .
CDR3aa: CASSQTSGGSGANVLTF
CDR3nt: TGTGCCAGCAGCCAGACTAGCGGGGGCTCTGGGGCCAACGTCCTGACTTTC

j_gene: TRBJ2-3
v_gene: TRBV27
d_gene: TRBD1
abundance: .
CDR3aa: CASSLRDSSTDTQYF
CDR3nt: TGTGCCAGCAGTTTACGGGACAGTAGCACAGATACGCAGTATTTT

j_gene: TRBJ2-3
v_gene: TRBV27
d_gene: TRBD2
abundance: .
CDR3aa: CASSLTSGRTDTQYF
CDR3nt: TGTGCCAGCAGTCTGACTAGCGGACGCACAGATACGCAGTATTTT

j_gene: TRBJ2-2
v_gene: TRBV19
d_gene: .
abundance: .
CDR3aa: CASSIYLDTGELFF
CDR3nt: TGTGCCAGTAGTATTTACCTGGACACCGGGGAGCTGTTTTTT

j_gene: TRBJ2-1
v_gene: TRBV9
d_gene: .
abundance: .
CDR3aa: CASSVSGGDEQFF
CDR3nt: TGTGCCAGCAGCGTATCTGGGGGCGATGAGCAGTTCTTC

j_gene: TRBJ1-4
v_gene: TRBV19
d_gene: .
abundance: .
CDR3aa: CASSILGKLFF
CDR3nt: TGTGCCAGTAGTATCCTAGGGAAACTGTTTTTT

j_gene: TRBJ1-2
v_gene: TRBV4-3
d_gene: TRBD1
abundance: .
CDR3aa: CASSLFLGQDNHGYTF
CDR3nt: TGCGCCAGCAGCCTTTTTTTGGGACAGGATAACCATGGCTACACCTTC

j_gene: TRBJ2-5
v_gene: TRBV9
d_gene: TRBD1
abundance: .
CDR3aa: CASSVAGTVKETQYF
CDR3nt: TGTGCCAGCAGCGTAGCTGGGACAGTAAAAGAGACCCAGTACTTC

j_gene: TRBJ2-6
v_gene: TRBV14
d_gene: .
abundance: .
CDR3aa: CASSQEFTAQFGANVLTF
CDR3nt: TGTGCCAGCAGCCAAGAATTTACAGCTCAGTTTGGGGCCAACGTCCTGACTTTC

j_gene: TRBJ1-2
v_gene: TRBV19
d_gene: TRBD1
abundance: few
CDR3aa: CASSPWDRPYGYTF
CDR3nt: TGTGCCAGTAGTCCCTGGGACAGACCATATGGCTACACCTTC

j_gene: TRBJ2-4
v_gene: TRBV13
d_gene: .
abundance: .
CDR3aa: CASSPRDEVKNIQYF
CDR3nt: TGTGCCAGCAGCCCCCGCGACGAGGTCAAAAACATTCAGTACTTC

j_gene: TRBJ2-1
v_gene: TRBV27
d_gene: TRBD1
abundance: .
CDR3aa: CASSFDRGRSYNEQFF
CDR3nt: TGTGCCAGCAGTTTCGACAGGGGCCGTTCCTACAATGAGCAGTTCTTC

j_gene: TRBJ1-1
v_gene: TRBV27
d_gene: .
abundance: .
CDR3aa: CASSHPGPNTEAFF
CDR3nt: TGTGCCAGCAGTCACCCGGGGCCGAACACTGAAGCTTTCTTT

j_gene: TRBJ1-3
v_gene: TRBV14
d_gene: .
abundance: .
CDR3aa: CASSQKTGNTIYF
CDR3nt: TGTGCCAGCAGCCAGAAGACCGGAAACACCATATATTTT

j_gene: TRBJ2-7
v_gene: TRBV29-1
d_gene: .
abundance: .
CDR3aa: CSVEDGRPEQYF
CDR3nt: TGCAGCGTTGAAGATGGGAGACCCGAGCAGTACTTC

j_gene: TRBJ2-1
v_gene: TRBV6-5
d_gene: .
abundance: once
CDR3aa: CASKGDYNEQFF
CDR3nt: TGTGCCAGCAAGGGCGACTACAATGAGCAGTTCTTC

j_gene: TRBJ2-5
v_gene: TRBV7-6
d_gene: .
abundance: .
CDR3aa: CASSLVHGKPETQYF
CDR3nt: TGTGCCAGCAGCTTAGTCCATGGCAAGCCCGAGACCCAGTACTTC

j_gene: TRBJ2-1
v_gene: TRBV6-1
d_gene: TRBD2
abundance: .
CDR3aa: CASSGTGLAAAGEQFF
CDR3nt: TGTGCCAGCAGTGGAACGGGACTAGCGGCCGCCGGGGAGCAGTTCTTC

j_gene: TRBJ1-1
v_gene: TRBV6-1
d_gene: TRBD1
abundance: .
CDR3aa: CASSEPQGGWGLKIRNTEAFF
CDR3nt: TGTGCCAGCAGTGAACCACAGGGGGGATGGGGTTTAAAGATCAGGAACACTGAAGCTTTCTTT

j_gene: TRBJ2-1
v_gene: TRBV27
d_gene: TRBD2
abundance: .
CDR3aa: CASSLKRIAGYNEQFF
CDR3nt: TGTGCCAGCAGCCTAAAAAGGATAGCGGGATACAATGAGCAGTTCTTC

j_gene: TRBJ1-6
v_gene: TRBV4-1
d_gene: .
abundance: .
CDR3aa: CASSQPLTLVPSPLHF
CDR3nt: TGCGCCAGCAGCCAACCCCTTACTCTAGTCCCATCACCCCTCCACTTT

j_gene: TRBJ2-2
v_gene: TRBV11-2
d_gene: .
abundance: .
CDR3aa: CASSLWDQHTGELFF
CDR3nt: TGTGCCAGCAGCCTATGGGACCAACACACCGGGGAGCTGTTTTTT

j_gene: TRBJ2-1
v_gene: TRBV15
d_gene: TRBD1
abundance: .
CDR3aa: CATSAQRRDRGRNEQFF
CDR3nt: TGTGCCACCAGCGCGCAGAGGCGGGACAGGGGGCGAAATGAGCAGTTCTTC

j_gene: TRBJ2-7
v_gene: TRBV30
d_gene: TRBD1
abundance: .
CDR3aa: CAWSLGQGAYEQYF
CDR3nt: TGTGCCTGGAGTTTGGGACAGGGGGCCTACGAGCAGTACTTC

j_gene: TRBJ1-2
v_gene: TRBV4-1
d_gene: .
abundance: .
CDR3aa: CASSQAGWGAGGYTF
CDR3nt: TGCGCCAGCAGCCAAGCTGGTTGGGGCGCGGGTGGCTACACCTTC

j_gene: TRBJ1-2
v_gene: TRBV5-1
d_gene: .
abundance: .
CDR3aa: CASRPDLPQYYGYTF
CDR3nt: TGCGCCAGCAGACCCGACCTTCCCCAATACTATGGCTACACCTTC

j_gene: TRBJ1-2
v_gene: TRBV6-4
d_gene: .
abundance: .
CDR3aa: CASRPSRAGIVYGYTF
CDR3nt: TGTGCCAGCAGGCCTTCCAGGGCCGGTATCGTGTATGGCTACACCTTC

j_gene: TRBJ1-2
v_gene: TRBV5-6
d_gene: TRBD1
abundance: .
CDR3aa: CASSFGTGTNYGYTF
CDR3nt: TGTGCCAGCAGCTTCGGGACAGGAACTAACTATGGCTACACCTTC

j_gene: TRBJ2-2
v_gene: TRBV5-1
d_gene: .
abundance: .
CDR3aa: CASSPRLGTGELFF
CDR3nt: TGCGCCAGCAGCCCCAGGCTCGGCACCGGGGAGCTGTTTTTT

j_gene: TRBJ2-1
v_gene: TRBV29-1
d_gene: TRBD2
abundance: .
CDR3aa: CSVRLSSGSSYNEQFF
CDR3nt: TGCAGCGTACGACTTTCTAGCGGGAGCTCCTACAATGAGCAGTTCTTC

j_gene: TRBJ2-7
v_gene: TRBV7-9
d_gene: .
abundance: .
CDR3aa: CASSLVGQGTTVWYF
CDR3nt: .

j_gene: TRBJ2-5
v_gene: TRBV9
d_gene: .
abundance: .
CDR3aa: CASSLWWSSETQYF
CDR3nt: TGTGCCAGCAGCCTGTGGTGGAGTTCAGAGACCCAGTACTTC

j_gene: TRBJ1-1
v_gene: TRBV4-1
d_gene: TRBD1
abundance: .
CDR3aa: CASSQDAAGGETEAFF
CDR3nt: TGCGCCAGCAGCCAAGATGCAGCAGGGGGGGAGACTGAAGCTTTCTTT

j_gene: TRBJ1-5
v_gene: TRBV28
d_gene: TRBD1
abundance: .
CDR3aa: CASRRWTGVQPQHF
CDR3nt: TGTGCCAGCAGAAGGTGGACAGGGGTTCAGCCCCAGCATTTT

j_gene: TRBJ2-1
v_gene: TRBV9
d_gene: TRBD2
abundance: .
CDR3aa: CASSVVAGGVYEQFF
CDR3nt: TGTGCCAGCAGCGTAGTAGCGGGAGGTGTGTATGAGCAGTTCTTC

j_gene: TRBJ2-4
v_gene: TRBV11-2
d_gene: TRBD1
abundance: once
CDR3aa: CASSLATGKNIQYF
CDR3nt: TGTGCCAGCAGCTTAGCGACAGGGAAAAACATTCAGTACTTC

j_gene: TRBJ1-1
v_gene: TRBV4-2
d_gene: .
abundance: few
CDR3aa: CASSQGGAEAFF
CDR3nt: TGTGCCAGCAGCCAAGGGGGGGCTGAAGCTTTCTTT